Following are 6 T cell receptor beta chains from one sample sequenced in a study of blood T cell repertoires in COVID-19. Clones were sequenced by immunoSEQ multiplex PCR, and TCRdb holds only the in-frame ones, with some missing. The table has under 200,000 clones, approximately 79% seen once. Input material: PBMCs or T cells enriched from blood (not recorded which). The receptors stem from a woman aged 60-75 years with acute COVID-19.

The V gene is TRBV3-1 (or the pseudogene TRBV3-2), the J gene TRBJ1-1, with a weak D call TRBD1 (5 bases). Germline V CDR1 and CDR2: LGHDT, YNNKEL (reference sequence). The V gene lost 1 base and the J gene lost 5 bases, with 14 bases spanning the gap. This CDR3 has 15 residues. In DNA form, the CDR3 reads TGTGCCAGCAGCCAAGTCTCCAGGGCTGAAACTGAAGCTTTCTTT. Translating gives CASSQVSRAETEAFF.

This chain connects TRBV19 to TRBJ1-5; D possibly corresponds to TRBD1 (5 bases). Germline lookup yields CDR1 LNHDA and CDR2 SQIVND (reference sequence). This CDR3 is built from 13 residues. Trimming removed 8 bases from V and 5 bases from J, with 13 bases in between. The CDR3 sequence is CASGRQTYQPQHF. The CDR3 nucleotides are TGTGCCAGTGGAAGACAGACCTATCAGCCCCAGCATTTT.

The J gene is TRBJ1-4, the V gene TRBV5-8; 10 nucleotides match TRBD1. The CDR3 loop spans 16 amino acids. Germline CDR1 SGHTS, CDR2 YDEGEE. Losses at the gene ends were 3 bases for V and 6 bases for J; bases not matched to a gene: 8. Here the CDR3 DNA reads TGTGCCAGCAGCTCCCCCCGACAGGGGGCTTATGAAAAACTGTTTTTT. It yields the protein CASSSPRQGAYEKLFF. The entire variable domain, with the rest obtained from reference TRBV5-8 and TRBJ1-4, is as follows: EAGVTQSPTHLIKTRGQQATLRCSPISGHTSVYWYQQALGLGLQFLLWYDEGEERNRGNFPPRFSGRQFPNYSSELNVNALELEDSALYLCASSSPRQGAYEKLFFGSGTQLSVL.

The gene calls are TRBV6-5 and TRBJ2-1; a possible D gene is TRBD2 (7 bases). The CDR3 is 15 residues long. CDR1 MNHEY and CDR2 SVGAGI come from the germline V gene. Trimming pared 6 bases from V and 7 bases from J, leaving 19 bases between. The CDR3 DNA follows: TGTGCCAGCAGCAAGGGGGGAGGGCCCTCGAATGAGCAGTTCTTC. Translated, it gives CASSKGGGPSNEQFF.

The chain has TRBV29-1 and TRBJ1-4; possibly TRBD1 for D (5 bases). Germline assignment: CDR1 SQVTM and CDR2 ANQGSEA. This CDR3 is built from 15 residues. Trimming pared 4 bases from V and 7 bases from J, leaving 19 bases between. In nucleotides, the CDR3 is TGCAGCGTTGTCGCGCGGGGGGAGGAAGGTGAAAAACTGTTTTTT. The encoded protein is CSVVARGEEGEKLFF.

This chain joins TRBV30 and TRBJ2-5; D possibly corresponds to TRBD1 (6 bases). This CDR3 has 16 residues. V was trimmed by 2 bases and J by 0 bases, leaving 16 bases between them. CDR1 is GTSNPN and CDR2 is SVGIG in the germline V gene (reference sequence). CDR3 in amino acids: CAWSHILQGYQETQYF. CDR3 nucleotides: TGTGCCTGGAGTCATATATTACAGGGTTACCAAGAGACCCAGTACTTC.